The present TCR beta chain was sequenced within a study of OX40 agonist ivuxolimab in advanced cancers. This clone was observed a single time. V lost 5 bases to trimming and J lost 4 bases, with 16 bases between them. This CDR3 has 15 residues. CDR1 SGDLS and CDR2 YYNGEE come from the germline V gene. Data came from immunoSEQ multiplex PCR; TCRdb stores just in-frame clones and leaves some out. Of tens of thousands of clones in the sample, roughly 82% were seen once. The chain has TRBV9 and TRBJ1-3; a possible D gene is TRBD1 (6 bases). Sample: CD4+ or CD8+ T cells sorted from blood, taken in a trial of the OX40 agonist ivuxolimab. The source of this sequence is an adult with an advanced solid tumor such as melanoma, head and neck, liver or kidney cancer. The CDR3 protein is CASSPLQGLGNTIYF. CDR3 nucleotides: TGTGCCAGCAGTCCCCTCCAGGGGCTCGGAAACACCATATATTTT.